These 17 T cell receptor beta chains were all obtained from the same sample, sequenced in a study of blood T cells in healthy people across ages. A second PCR, run for roughly 7 to 11 cycles, used a sample-barcoded 5' primer plus a J-beta primer mix. TCRdb re-called the 5' RACE reads with MiXCR, one entry per CDR3 protein. The table lists 650,000 to 700,000 distinct CDR3 sequences, about 30% of them singletons, with 15% in the top ten. The sample was blood. The receptors originated from a woman of 80 years or more in good health.

This clonotype has a count of ten or more. The rearrangement links TRBV4-2 to TRBJ2-2, with TRBD1 matching 8 bases. CDR3 length: 14 amino acids. From germline, CDR1 is LGHNA and CDR2 YNFKEQ. J gave up 12 bases and V 3 bases, and 9 bases lay outside the gene matches. CDR3 nucleotides: TGTGCCAGCAGCCATGACAGAGGACAGGGAAAGCTGTTTTTT. This gives the protein CASSHDRGQGKLFF.

Many counts were recorded for this clonotype. V is TRBV2 and J is TRBJ2-3, with TRBD1 identical over 10 bases. V lost 6 bases, J lost 6 bases, and 9 bases stayed unmatched. This CDR3 contains 15 residues. The germline CDR1 and CDR2 sequences are SNHLY and FYNNEI. CDR3 nucleotides: TGTGCCAGCAGCCTCAATCCGGGACAGGGGGATACGCAGTATTTT. Encoded protein: CASSLNPGQGDTQYF.

Many counts were recorded for this clonotype. The CDR3 sequence: CASSLIRQGVETQYF. As DNA, the CDR3 is TGTGCCAGCAGCTTGATTAGGCAGGGGGTGGAGACCCAGTACTTC. V and J are TRBV5-5 and TRBJ2-5, with 7 nucleotides matching TRBD1. With 1 base clipped from V and 5 bases from J, the junction kept 8 bases outside the gene matches. Germline-derived CDR1 and CDR2 are SGHKS and YYEKEE (reference sequence). There are 15 residues in the CDR3.

This clonotype has just a few counts. This chain uses TRBV6-2 or TRBV6-3 with TRBJ1-1, with D unresolved. The CDR3 runs 13 residues. V was trimmed by 4 bases and J by 4 bases, leaving 10 bases between them. Germline V gene data show CDR1 as MNHEY and CDR2 as SVGEGT. The CDR3, as DNA: TGTGCCAGCAGTTTGTTTGGGCCCACTGAAGCTTTCTTT. Amino acid sequence: CASSLFGPTEAFF.

This clonotype was counted at least ten times. The chain joins TRBV27 to TRBJ2-4, with D tentatively TRBD2 (5 bases). V dropped 0 bases and J dropped 6 bases, with 15 bases sitting between them. This CDR3 has 16 residues. Germline V gene data show CDR1 as MNHEY and CDR2 as SMNVEV (reference sequence). CDR3 protein: CASSLSAPLTRNIQYF. The CDR3 DNA reads as TGTGCCAGCAGTTTATCGGCCCCCCTTACTAGAAACATTCAGTACTTC.

The rearrangement joins TRBV5-1 to TRBJ2-1; 8 nucleotides agree with TRBD2. The germline gives CDR1 SGHRS, CDR2 YFSETQ. J lost 6 bases, V lost 4 bases, and 9 bases had no gene match. The length of the CDR3 is 15 residues. The chain's CDR3 is CASSTGLGTGNEQFF. Written as DNA, the CDR3 is TGCGCCAGCAGCACGGGACTAGGGACGGGCAATGAGCAGTTCTTC. The full variable domain, in which reference TRBV5-1 and TRBJ2-1 provide the parts outside the CDR3, is KAGVTQTPRYLIKTRGQQVTLSCSPISGHRSVSWYQQTPGQGLQFLFEYFSETQRNKGNFPGRFSGRQFSNSRSEMNVSTLELGDSALYLCASSTGLGTGNEQFFGPGTRLTVL.

The rearrangement links TRBV5-1 to TRBJ1-3; possibly TRBD1 for D (6 bases). Looked up from germline, CDR1 is SGHRS and CDR2 is YFSETQ. Trimming removed 0 bases from V and 10 bases from J, with 14 bases in between. The CDR3 consists of 14 residues. The CDR3 DNA is TGCGCCAGCAGCTTGGAGGGGGACGACTCGACCATATATTTT. Protein sequence: CASSLEGDDSTIYF.

This clonotype showed up just a few times. The junction shows a germline mismatch at one end, possibly a read error. The chain uses TRBV5-4 and TRBJ2-3, with D possibly TRBD2 on 5 matching bases. The CDR3 is 15 amino acids. Germline CDR1 SGHNT, CDR2 YYREEE (reference sequence). The CDR3 spells CASSRAPASTDTQYF. The CDR3 nucleotides are TGTGCCAGCAGCCGAGCACCCGCTAGCACGGATACGCAGTATTTT. Full variable domain (remainder filled in from reference TRBV5-4 and TRBJ2-3): ETGVTQSPTHLIKTRGQQVTLRCSSQSGHNTVSWYQQALGQGPQFIFQYYREEENGRGNFPPRFSGLQFPNYSSELNVNALELDDSALYLCASSRAPASTDTQYFGPGTRLTVL.

Here the CDR3 DNA reads TGCGCCAGCAGTGAGTCAATACATCCTTACAATGAGCAGTTCTTC. This sequence encodes CASSESIHPYNEQFF. J is TRBJ2-1 and V is TRBV10-1; D is undetermined. V lost 0 bases and J lost 4, with 10 bases in between. The germline CDR1 and CDR2 sequences are WNHNN and SYGVQD (reference sequence). The CDR3 runs to 15 residues.

There are a few counts of this clonotype. A read error may be the cause here, since a much bigger clone is one base away. The genes are TRBV29-1 and TRBJ2-7; TRBD1 aligns across 7 bases. The germline V gene encodes CDR1 SQVTM and CDR2 ANQGSEA. The CDR3 runs to 12 residues. After removal of 7 bases from V and 7 bases from J, the junction contained 10 bases not matched to a gene. CDR3 loop: CSAWGQTNEQYF. The CDR3 bases are TGCAGCGCTTGGGGACAGACCAATGAGCAGTACTTC.

This clonotype was counted many times. J is TRBJ1-1 and V is TRBV7-2; no clear D gene. Trimming removed 5 bases from V and 4 bases from J, with 8 bases in between. This CDR3 is built from 12 residues. The germline gives CDR1 SGHTA, CDR2 FQGNSA. The CDR3 protein is CASSVLGTEAFF. In nucleotides, the CDR3 is TGTGCCAGCAGCGTCCTAGGCACTGAAGCTTTCTTT.

For this clonotype: This may be a read error: a much more frequent sequence differs by one nucleotide. The V gene is TRBV12-3 or TRBV12-4, the J gene TRBJ2-5; D possibly matches TRBD1 or TRBD2 (6 bases each). V was shortened by 4 bases and J by 5 bases, with 14 bases between the two germline ends. The CDR3 loop spans 14 amino acids. The CDR3 spells CASSWGAGSETQYF. CDR3 nucleotide sequence: TGTGCCAGCAGTTGGGGGGCAGGGTCCGAGACCCAGTACTTC.

This clonotype was found a few times. A clone one base away is much larger, so this may be a read error. The chain has TRBV7-9 and TRBJ2-1; weak D call: TRBD2 (6 bases). V lost 5 bases, J lost 13 bases, and 21 bases lay in between. This CDR3 region has 14 residues. The germline CDR1 and CDR2 sequences are SEHNR and FQNEAQ (reference sequence). CDR3 in DNA: TGTGCCAGCAGCCCTCGGGGGAATGAGGAGACCCAGTTCTTC. Protein sequence: CASSPRGNEETQFF.

Notes on this clonotype: Since a much larger clone is just one base distant, this may be a read error. The rearrangement uses TRBV20-1 and TRBJ2-4; D is possibly TRBD2 (5 bases). The CDR3 loop spans 14 amino acids. Trimming took off 0 bases at V and 3 bases at J, with 9 bases between the two ends. The V gene's germline CDR1 is DFQATT and CDR2 SNEGSKA (reference sequence). The CDR3 sequence is CSAREVLVKNIQYF. The CDR3 nucleotides read TGCAGTGCTAGAGAAGTACTAGTCAAAAACATTCAGTACTTC.

This clonotype was seen ten or more times. The J gene is TRBJ2-7, the V gene TRBV29-1, with D perhaps given as TRBD1 or TRBD2 (5 bases each). V gave up 3 bases and J gave up 2 bases, with 8 bases separating them. CDR1 is SQVTM and CDR2 is ANQGSEA in the germline V gene. The CDR3 extends over 12 amino acids. This chain's CDR3 is CSVETGPYEQYF. CDR3 coding DNA: TGCAGCGTTGAGACGGGACCCTACGAGCAGTACTTC.

This clonotype was observed at least ten times. V usage is TRBV20-1 and J usage is TRBJ2-1; D is tentatively TRBD1 or TRBD2 (5 bases each). The CDR3 is 15 amino acids. Per germline, CDR1 DFQATT and CDR2 SNEGSKA (reference sequence). V shed 6 bases and J shed 1 base, with 16 bases lying between them. CDR3 nucleotides: TGCAGTGCCCTTCCGACGGGGCAGTCCTACAATGAGCAGTTCTTC. The encoded protein is CSALPTGQSYNEQFF.

The CDR3, as DNA: TGTGCCAGCAGCCCAACAGACTCCGGGGGCTACACCTTC. Residues: CASSPTDSGGYTF. V usage is TRBV7-6 and J usage is TRBJ1-2; D gene ambiguous. There are 13 residues in the CDR3. The germline V and J ends were trimmed by 5 bases and 8 bases, with 15 bases remaining between them. CDR1 and CDR2 from the germline V gene are SGHVS and FNYEAQ.